This TCR beta chain appears in the sequencing data of a study of cytomegalovirus exposure and HLA in healthy donors. About the research overall: Some 85 million unique TCRs, all from HLA-typed donors, were included in an early release of the data. Study observations and caveats: Most TCR sequences were uncommon, yet certain public TCRs appeared in many donors.

This CDR3 spans 20 amino acids. The V gene lost 0 bases and the J gene lost 9 bases, with 30 bases spanning the gap. Germline CDR1 and CDR2: SGHRS and YFSETQ. The PCR contained 60 Vbeta and 13 Jbeta primers. Methods used by the authors: Around 11 million of tens of millions of unique TCR beta chains were shared, per a later count. Method: immunoSEQ multiplex PCR; TCRdb's copy keeps in-frame clones and lacks some. That table supplies the V and J calls and clone size; D and trimming were determined from the DNA. This sample has 100,000 to 140,000 clones, with under 85% found just once. This clone appeared a few times. Its target is unknown.

Sequencing was performed on PBMCs. The receptor's source is a male donor in good health and CMV-seronegative. The chain recombines TRBV5-1 with TRBJ2-2, with TRBD2 as a possible D gene (6 bases). Here the CDR3 DNA reads TGCGCCAGCAGCTTGGTGGGGAGGATCTACACGACGGGACCGGACAGGGAGCTGTTTTTT. Translating gives CASSLVGRIYTTGPDRELFF.